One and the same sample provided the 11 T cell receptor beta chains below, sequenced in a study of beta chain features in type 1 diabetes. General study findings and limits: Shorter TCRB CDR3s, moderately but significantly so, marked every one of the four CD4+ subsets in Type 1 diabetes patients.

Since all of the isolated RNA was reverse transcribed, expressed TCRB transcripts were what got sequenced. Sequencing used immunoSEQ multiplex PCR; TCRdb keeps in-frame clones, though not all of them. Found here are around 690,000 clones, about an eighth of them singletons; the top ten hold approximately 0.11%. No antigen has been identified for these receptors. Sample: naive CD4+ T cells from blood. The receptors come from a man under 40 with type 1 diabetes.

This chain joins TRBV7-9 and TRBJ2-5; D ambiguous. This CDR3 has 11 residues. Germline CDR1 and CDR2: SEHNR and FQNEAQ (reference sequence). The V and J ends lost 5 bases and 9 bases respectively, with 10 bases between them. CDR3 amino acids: CASSADSSQYF. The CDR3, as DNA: TGTGCCAGCAGCGCTGACTCCTCCCAGTACTTC. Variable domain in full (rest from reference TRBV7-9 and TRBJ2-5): DTGVSQNPRHKITKRGQNVTFRCDPISEHNRLYWYRQTLGQGPEFLTYFQNEAQLEKSRLLSDRFSAERPKGSFSTLEIQRTEQGDSAMYLCASSADSSQYFGPGTRLLVL.

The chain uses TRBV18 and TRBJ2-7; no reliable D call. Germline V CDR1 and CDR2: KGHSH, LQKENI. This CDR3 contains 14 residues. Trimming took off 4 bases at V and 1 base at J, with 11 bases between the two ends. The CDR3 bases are TGTGCCAGCTCACGTGAGACACTTTCCTACGAGCAGTACTTC. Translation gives CASSRETLSYEQYF.

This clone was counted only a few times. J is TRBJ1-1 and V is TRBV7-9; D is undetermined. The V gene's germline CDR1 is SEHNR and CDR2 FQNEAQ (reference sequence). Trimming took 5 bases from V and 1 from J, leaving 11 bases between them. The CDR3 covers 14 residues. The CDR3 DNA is TGTGCCAGCAGCCCGGTTTTATGGAACACTGAAGCTTTCTTT. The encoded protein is CASSPVLWNTEAFF.

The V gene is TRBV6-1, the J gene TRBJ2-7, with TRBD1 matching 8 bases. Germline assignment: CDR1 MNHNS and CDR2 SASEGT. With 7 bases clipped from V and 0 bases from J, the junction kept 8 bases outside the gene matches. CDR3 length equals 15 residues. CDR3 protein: CASTERDRHSYEQYF. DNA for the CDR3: TGTGCCAGCACCGAACGGGACAGGCACTCCTACGAGCAGTACTTC.

CDR3: CASSLAGTHRGETQYF. DNA of the CDR3: TGCGCCAGCAGCTTGGCAGGGACCCACAGAGGCGAGACCCAGTACTTC. This chain uses TRBV5-1 with TRBJ2-5; D possibly uses TRBD1 or TRBD2 (5 bases each). V shed 0 bases and J shed 5 bases, with 17 bases lying between them. Germline V gene data show CDR1 as SGHRS and CDR2 as YFSETQ. The CDR3 is 16 residues long.

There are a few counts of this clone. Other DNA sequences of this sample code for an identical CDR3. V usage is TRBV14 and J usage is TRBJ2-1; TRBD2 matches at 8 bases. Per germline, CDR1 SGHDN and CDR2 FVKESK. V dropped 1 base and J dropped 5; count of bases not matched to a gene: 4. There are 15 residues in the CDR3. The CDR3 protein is CASSQVGGGHNEQFF. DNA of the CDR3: TGTGCCAGCAGCCAAGTTGGCGGGGGGCACAATGAGCAGTTCTTC.

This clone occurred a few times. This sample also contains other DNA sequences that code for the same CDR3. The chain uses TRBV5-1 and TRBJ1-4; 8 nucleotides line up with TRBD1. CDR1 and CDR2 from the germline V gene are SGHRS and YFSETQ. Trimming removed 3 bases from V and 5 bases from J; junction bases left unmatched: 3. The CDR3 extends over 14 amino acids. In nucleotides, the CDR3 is TGCGCCAGCAGCTCAGGACAGGGAAATGAAAAACTGTTTTTT. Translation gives CASSSGQGNEKLFF.

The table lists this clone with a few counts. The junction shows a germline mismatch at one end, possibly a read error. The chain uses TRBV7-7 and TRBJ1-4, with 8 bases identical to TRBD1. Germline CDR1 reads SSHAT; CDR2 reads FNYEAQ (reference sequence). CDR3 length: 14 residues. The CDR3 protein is CASSRGQGVEKLFF. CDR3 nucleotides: TGTGCTAGCAGCCGCGGACAGGGTGTTGAAAAACTGTTTTTT.

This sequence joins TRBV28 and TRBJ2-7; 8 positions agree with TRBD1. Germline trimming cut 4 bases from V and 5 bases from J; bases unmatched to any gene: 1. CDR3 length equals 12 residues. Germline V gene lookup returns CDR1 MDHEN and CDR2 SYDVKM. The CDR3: CASSSGGHEQYF. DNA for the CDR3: TGTGCCAGCAGTTCAGGGGGCCACGAGCAGTACTTC.

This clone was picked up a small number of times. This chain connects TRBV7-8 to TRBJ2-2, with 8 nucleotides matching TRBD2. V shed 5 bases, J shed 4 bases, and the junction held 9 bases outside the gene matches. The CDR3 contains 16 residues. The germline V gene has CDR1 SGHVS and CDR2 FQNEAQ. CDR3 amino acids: CASSPPGGGITGELFF. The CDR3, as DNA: TGTGCCAGCAGCCCCCCGGGGGGGGGCATCACCGGGGAGCTGTTTTTT.

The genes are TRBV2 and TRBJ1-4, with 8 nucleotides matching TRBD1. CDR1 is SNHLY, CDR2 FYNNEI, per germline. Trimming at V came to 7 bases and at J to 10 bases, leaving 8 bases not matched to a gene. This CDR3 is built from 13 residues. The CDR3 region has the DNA TGTGCCAGCATCCCACAGGGGGAAGGAAAACTGTTTTTT. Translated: CASIPQGEGKLFF.